This T cell receptor beta chain was recovered during a study of T cells after yellow fever vaccination. Via MiXCR, TCRdb re-called the 5' RACE reads, giving one row per CDR3 protein. The table shows nearly 550,000 distinct CDR3 sequences, with around 21% occurring only once. The CDR3 totals 16 residues. V shed 4 bases, J shed 7 bases, and the junction held 10 bases outside the gene matches. This clonotype appeared a few times. The source material was PBMCs, sampled 15 days after the yellow fever booster vaccination. The origin of this receptor is a man aged 25-40 years who received the YFV17D yellow fever vaccine. The rearrangement links TRBV12-3 or TRBV12-4 to TRBJ2-2, with 9 bases fitting TRBD2. The DNA for the CDR3 is TGTGCCAGCAGTTATATGGCGGGAGGGCCTGACGGGGAGCTGTTTTTT. This codes for CASSYMAGGPDGELFF.